This T cell receptor (beta chain) originates from a study of blood T cell repertoires in COVID-19. In the authors' workflow: For nucleated cells, counts were estimated from reference gene primer amplification. Using immunoSEQ multiplex PCR, the repertoire was profiled, and TCRdb retains in-frame clones only, with some absent. That table supplies the V and J calls and clone size; D and trimming were determined from the DNA. Of roughly 150,000 clones listed, around 84% are singletons. The germline CDR1 and CDR2 sequences are MNHEY and SMNVEV (reference sequence). The CDR3 runs 15 residues. V gave up 3 bases and J gave up 2 bases, with 11 bases separating them.

The chain uses TRBV27 and TRBJ2-1, with D maybe TRBD2 (6 bases). This TCR was recovered from a woman aged 45-59 years who had recovered from COVID-19. Sequencing used PBMCs or T cells enriched from blood (not recorded which). CDR3 nucleotides: TGTGCCAGCAGTTTTTTTAGCGGAGCCTACAATGAGCAGTTCTTC. Encoded protein: CASSFFSGAYNEQFF.